Given below is one T cell receptor (beta chain) in context. Some clones are missing from TCRdb's copy, which holds only in-frame ones; the method was immunoSEQ multiplex PCR. The sample has fewer than 40,000 clones; roughly 79% are singletons. CDR1 and CDR2 (germline): SEHNR, FQNEAQ (reference sequence). The CDR3 extends over 15 amino acids. V was cut by 11 bases and J by 1 base, with 15 bases left in between. The data are from a study of radiotherapy plus CTLA-4 blockade in lung cancer. The receptor was derived from a human donor with non-small cell lung cancer that progressed on radiotherapy plus ipilimumab. The sample in question was peripheral blood, obtained from a patient treated with radiotherapy plus ipilimumab. The rearrangement uses TRBV7-9 and TRBJ2-6; D possibly corresponds to TRBD2 (6 bases). The CDR3 loop is CAGAIGSSGANVLTF. CDR3 DNA sequence: TGTGCCGGGGCAATCGGGAGTTCTGGGGCCAACGTCCTGACTTTC.